This T cell receptor (beta chain) appears in the sequencing data of a study of blood T cell repertoires in COVID-19. In the study overall: The United States, Italy and Spain were the sources of the acute and convalescent COVID-19 samples. The analysed material was cDNA or gDNA that came from T cells, B-cell-depleted T cells, or PBMCs.

CDR3 length equals 16 residues. CDR1 SGHRS and CDR2 YFSETQ come from the germline V gene. The J segment lost 1 base and the V segment lost 3 bases, leaving 8 bases of the junction unmatched. Authors' data handling: From reference gene primer amplification, estimates of nucleated cell counts were derived. Produced via immunoSEQ multiplex PCR; TCRdb's table is partial and in-frame only. The V and J calls and clone size were taken over from that table, and D and trimming were inferred from the DNA. The sample has more than 200,000 clones, more than 75% seen once. The chain carries TRBV5-1 and TRBJ1-1; TRBD1 matches 8 bases. Sequencing was performed on peripheral blood. The source is a man aged 45 to 65 with acute or convalescent COVID-19. CDR3 in DNA: TGCGCCAGCAGCTACAGACAGGGGCCATCGAACACTGAAGCTTTCTTT. Its translation is CASSYRQGPSNTEAFF.